This T cell receptor beta chain was documented in a study of CD8 T cells in Susac syndrome. In the study overall: Sequenced Susac syndrome patients included six with clinically active disease and under 10 in remission.

cDNA came from about 0.51 to 1 ug RNA primed by random hexamers. Amplification of TCR beta CDR3 across 54 Vbeta and 13 Jbeta was performed with immunoSEQ multiplex PCR. MiXCR was run by TCRdb on the immunoSEQ multiplex PCR reads, yielding one entry per CDR3 protein. The sample consists of 75,000 to 80,000 distinct CDR3 sequences, around 94% of them appearing once. Germline CDR1 is DFQATT and CDR2 is SNEGSKA (reference sequence). The V end was cut by 1 base, the J end by 3 bases, with 15 bases between. The length of the CDR3 is 15 residues. The chain couples TRBV20-1 to TRBJ2-5; D might be TRBD1 or TRBD2, each matching 6 bases. This sequence was found in a human donor with Susac syndrome. The sample was CD8+ T cells from PBMCs. The DNA of the CDR3 is TGCAGTGCTAGAGTAAGGTTGGAGGGGGAAGAGACCCAGTACTTC. This sequence encodes CSARVRLEGEETQYF.